A selection of T cell receptor beta chains follows, all from one sample in a study of CD8 T cells in ankylosing spondylitis. Using its own MiXCR run on the 5' RACE reads, TCRdb lists one record per CDR3 protein. The sample carries more than 600,000 distinct CDR3 sequences, around a fifth recorded once. The sample was blood, either unsorted or a sorted T cell fraction (not recorded which). The receptors derive from a male donor with ankylosing spondylitis. CDR3s include the opening cysteine and the closing phenylalanine or tryptophan. D genes are given only for firm matches. Not all rows give a size; the values are once, few, many and, for expanded clones, a class.

CDR3 DNA: TGCAGCGTTGAGACAAGTAACTATGGCTACACCTTC; CDR3 protein: CSVETSNYGYTF; D gene: -; J gene: TRBJ1-2; clone size: -; V gene: TRBV29-1
CDR3 DNA: TGTGCCTCCTCGCCCATCGGGTACCAAGAGACCCAGTACTTC; CDR3 protein: CASSPIGYQETQYF; D gene: -; J gene: TRBJ2-5; clone size: -; V gene: TRBV12-3/TRBV12-4
CDR3 DNA: TGTGCCAGTAACATGGGGAGCACTGAAGCTTTCTTT; CDR3 protein: CASNMGSTEAFF; D gene: -; J gene: TRBJ1-1; clone size: -; V gene: TRBV19
CDR3 DNA: TGCAGCGTTGTACTTAGCGGGAGGACCTACAATGAGCAGTTCTTC; CDR3 protein: CSVVLSGRTYNEQFF; D gene: TRBD2; J gene: TRBJ2-1; clone size: many; V gene: TRBV29-1
CDR3 DNA: TGTGCCACCAGCAGGACTCCTCCGGGGGCACAAGAGACCCAGTACTTC; CDR3 protein: CATSRTPPGAQETQYF; D gene: -; J gene: TRBJ2-5; clone size: -; V gene: TRBV15
CDR3 DNA: TGCGCCAGCAGCCAAGGGAGTATAGAGACCCAGTACTTC; CDR3 protein: CASSQGSIETQYF; D gene: -; J gene: TRBJ2-5; clone size: few; V gene: TRBV4-1
CDR3 DNA: TGTGCCAGCAGCCAAGATTTGACAGTATCGTACCAAGAGACCCAGTACTTC; CDR3 protein: CASSQDLTVSYQETQYF; D gene: -; J gene: TRBJ2-5; clone size: -; V gene: TRBV3-1
CDR3 DNA: TGTGCCAGCAGTAGATTGTTGGGACTAGCGGGAGGAGGTTGGAGAGAGACCCAGTACTTC; CDR3 protein: CASSRLLGLAGGGWRETQYF; D gene: TRBD2; J gene: TRBJ2-5; clone size: few; V gene: TRBV12-3/TRBV12-4
CDR3 DNA: TGTGCCAGCAGTTACTCGCCAGAAAAGCCTCAAGAGACCCAGTACTTC; CDR3 protein: CASSYSPEKPQETQYF; D gene: -; J gene: TRBJ2-5; clone size: -; V gene: TRBV6-5
CDR3 DNA: TGTGCCAGTAGTATGGACGGGACTAGCGGGAGAAGCACAGATACGCAGTATTTT; CDR3 protein: CASSMDGTSGRSTDTQYF; D gene: TRBD2; J gene: TRBJ2-3; clone size: -; V gene: TRBV19
CDR3 DNA: TGCGCCAGCAGCTTGGCGGGACAGTATAATTCACCCCTCCACTTT; CDR3 protein: CASSLAGQYNSPLHF; D gene: TRBD1; J gene: TRBJ1-6; clone size: -; V gene: TRBV5-1
CDR3 DNA: TGTGCCAGCAGCGCCGGTGCGGGGGGGCGCCTGGAAGAGACCCAGTACTTC; CDR3 protein: CASSAGAGGRLEETQYF; D gene: TRBD2; J gene: TRBJ2-5; clone size: -; V gene: TRBV5-5
CDR3 DNA: TGTGCCAGCAGGACTAGCGGGGACGTAGAGACCCAGTACTTC; CDR3 protein: CASRTSGDVETQYF; D gene: TRBD2; J gene: TRBJ2-5; clone size: few; V gene: TRBV12-3/TRBV12-4
CDR3 DNA: TGCGCCAGCAGCTCCTCCCGGGACACCCCGACGGGCTACACCTTC; CDR3 protein: CASSSSRDTPTGYTF; D gene: -; J gene: TRBJ1-2; clone size: few; V gene: TRBV5-1
CDR3 DNA: TGCGCCAGCAGCTTCAGGGGGTGGAACACCGGGGAGCTGTTTTTT; CDR3 protein: CASSFRGWNTGELFF; D gene: TRBD1; J gene: TRBJ2-2; clone size: few; V gene: TRBV5-1
CDR3 DNA: TGTGCCAGCAGCCAAGGCCAGCCCACTGAAGCTTTCTTT; CDR3 protein: CASSQGQPTEAFF; D gene: -; J gene: TRBJ1-1; clone size: -; V gene: TRBV3-1
CDR3 DNA: TGTGCCAGCAGTTACTCTCTGGACCGCCGTCCTGGCGAGCAGTACTTC; CDR3 protein: CASSYSLDRRPGEQYF; D gene: -; J gene: TRBJ2-7; clone size: -; V gene: TRBV6-5
CDR3 DNA: TGCATGGTGGTAGCGGGGGAGACCCAGTACTTC; CDR3 protein: CMVVAGETQYF; D gene: TRBD2; J gene: TRBJ2-5; clone size: few; V gene: TRBV20-1
CDR3 DNA: TGTGCCAGCAGCCAAGAGGCAACTCTTTTTTCCGAGCAGTACTTC; CDR3 protein: CASSQEATLFSEQYF; D gene: -; J gene: TRBJ2-7; clone size: few; V gene: TRBV4-2
CDR3 DNA: TGTGCCAGCAGCTTAGGGCCGGGACTAGCGAGGGACAATGAGCAGTTCTTC; CDR3 protein: CASSLGPGLARDNEQFF; D gene: TRBD2; J gene: TRBJ2-1; clone size: -; V gene: TRBV7-9
CDR3 DNA: TGTGCCACCAGCAGAGATTACCTCGTGAACACTGAAGCTTTCTTT; CDR3 protein: CATSRDYLVNTEAFF; D gene: -; J gene: TRBJ1-1; clone size: few; V gene: TRBV15
CDR3 DNA: TGCGCCAGCAGCGGCGGGACTATGGGGGATACGCAGTATTTT; CDR3 protein: CASSGGTMGDTQYF; D gene: TRBD2; J gene: TRBJ2-3; clone size: -; V gene: TRBV5-1
CDR3 DNA: TGCAGTGCTAGAGAGCGACTCCTGTCGGAGACCCAGTACTTC; CDR3 protein: CSARERLLSETQYF; D gene: -; J gene: TRBJ2-5; clone size: -; V gene: TRBV20-1
CDR3 DNA: TGTGCCAGCAGCTTAATCCTACAGGGTACAGGCTACACCTTC; CDR3 protein: CASSLILQGTGYTF; D gene: -; J gene: TRBJ1-2; clone size: many; V gene: TRBV7-2
CDR3 DNA: TGTGCCAGCAGCGATGACTTAGCGGGAACCGGGGAGCTGTTTTTT; CDR3 protein: CASSDDLAGTGELFF; D gene: TRBD2; J gene: TRBJ2-2; clone size: -; V gene: TRBV5-6
CDR3 DNA: TGTGCCAGCAGCCCTAATTTAGCGGCACAAGAGACCCAGTACTTC; CDR3 protein: CASSPNLAAQETQYF; D gene: -; J gene: TRBJ2-5; clone size: -; V gene: TRBV7-2
CDR3 DNA: TGTGCCAGCTCACCGCCGGACACCTACGAGCAGTACTTC; CDR3 protein: CASSPPDTYEQYF; D gene: -; J gene: TRBJ2-7; clone size: few; V gene: TRBV18
CDR3 DNA: TGTGCCACCAGTGATCGACGGACAGGTATAGATACGCAGTATTTT; CDR3 protein: CATSDRRTGIDTQYF; D gene: TRBD1; J gene: TRBJ2-3; clone size: few; V gene: TRBV24-1
CDR3 DNA: TGTGCCAGCAGCTTTGGGGCCAGCTCTGGAAACACCATATATTTT; CDR3 protein: CASSFGASSGNTIYF; D gene: -; J gene: TRBJ1-3; clone size: -; V gene: TRBV5-6